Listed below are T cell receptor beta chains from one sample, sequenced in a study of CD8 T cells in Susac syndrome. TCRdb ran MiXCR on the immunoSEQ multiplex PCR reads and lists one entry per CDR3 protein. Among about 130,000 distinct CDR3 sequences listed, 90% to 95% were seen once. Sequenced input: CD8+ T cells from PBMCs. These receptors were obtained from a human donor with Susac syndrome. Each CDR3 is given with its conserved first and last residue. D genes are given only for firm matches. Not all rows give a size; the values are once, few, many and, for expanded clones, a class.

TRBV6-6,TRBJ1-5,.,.,TGTGCCAGCGACGGACGGAACAATCAGCCCCAGCATTTT,CASDGRNNQPQHF
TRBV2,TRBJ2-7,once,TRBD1,TGTGCCAGCAGTGCGGGACAGGCAACCTACGAGCAGTACTTC,CASSAGQATYEQYF
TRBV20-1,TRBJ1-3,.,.,TGCAGTGCTAGAGTGACGGGCTCAGCTGGAAACACCATATATTTT,CSARVTGSAGNTIYF
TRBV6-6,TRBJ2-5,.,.,TGTGCCAGCAGTTACTCGGGCAGACAAGAGACCCAGTACTTC,CASSYSGRQETQYF
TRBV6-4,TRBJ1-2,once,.,TGTGCCAGCAGTGACTCCGGGGACGGGGCGGCTGGCTACACCTTC,CASSDSGDGAAGYTF
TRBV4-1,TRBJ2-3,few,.,TGCGCCAGCAGCCAAGATAGGACCGGGGAAATGCGGTATTTT,CASSQDRTGEMRYF
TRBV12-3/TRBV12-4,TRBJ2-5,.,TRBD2,TGTGCCAGCAGCCTCGGACTAGCGGGGTACCAAGAGACCCAGTACTTC,CASSLGLAGYQETQYF
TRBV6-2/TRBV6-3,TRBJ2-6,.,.,TGTGCCAGCGCAGTAGCTGGGGCCAACGTCCTGACTTTC,CASAVAGANVLTF
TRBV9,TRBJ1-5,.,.,TGTGCCAGCAGCGTAGGGAGGGATCGGCAGCCCCAGCATTTT,CASSVGRDRQPQHF
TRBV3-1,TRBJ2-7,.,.,TGTGCCAGCAGCCAAGCACAGGGAGGGGACTACGAGCAGTACTTC,CASSQAQGGDYEQYF
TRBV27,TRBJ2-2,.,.,TGTGCCAGCAGTTTATTGGCCGGGGAGCTGTTTTTT,CASSLLAGELFF
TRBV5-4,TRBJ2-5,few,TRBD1,TGTGCCAGCAGCGACCGGGACAGGGGTCAAGAGACCCAGTACTTC,CASSDRDRGQETQYF
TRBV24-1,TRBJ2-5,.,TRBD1,TGTGCCACCAGTGACGGGACAGACCAAGAGACCCAGTACTTC,CATSDGTDQETQYF
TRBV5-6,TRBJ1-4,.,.,TGTGCCAGCAGCCGGAGGGATGAAAAACTGTTTTTT,CASSRRDEKLFF
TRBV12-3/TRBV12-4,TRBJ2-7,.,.,TGTGCCAGCAGAGCGGGTTCCTTCCACGAGCAGTACTTC,CASRAGSFHEQYF